This entry is about one T cell receptor beta chain. This receptor's antigen is unknown. There are no base qualities to consult, and no much larger clone falls within one base. The data were taken from a study of graft-versus-host responses after intestinal transplantation (dated by TCRdb to about 2021). General notes on the study: The transplants that recipients got were multivisceral, liver-intestinal, or isolated intestinal. All recipients received anti-thymocyte globulin induction followed by maintenance tacrolimus and steroids for 3 to 4 years. Graft-versus-host and host-versus-graft alloreactive T cell clones were tracked in the graft, circulation and bone marrow after intestinal transplantation using bulk TCR-beta CDR3 sequencing. The cohort enrolled approximately 24 intestinal transplant recipients, one of whom was a retransplant, and a few patients without pretransplant specimens were excluded. Donor T cell macrochimerism was defined as a peak of at least 4% donor T cells among recipient peripheral blood mononuclear cells. Alloreactive clones were identified by sequencing pre-transplant mixed lymphocyte reaction products and comparing them with unstimulated pre-transplant donor and recipient T cells. Samples from three later patients were sequenced in-house on an Illumina MiSeq with MiXCR processing rather than by the commercial service.

The CDR3, cysteine through phenylalanine, is 14 amino acids long. Only the CDR3 DNA is retained, 42 bases long and in frame from the first base. CDR1 and CDR2, per the germline V gene, are KGHSH and LQKENI. V is cut back by 6 bases and J by 5 bases, with 9 bases in the junction unmatched. The sample's time point label, decoded: cells obtained before transplantation from donor or recipient. CD3+CD4+ and CD3+CD8+ populations were FACS-sorted from unstimulated pre-transplant donor and recipient cells taken from spleen or lymph nodes. Results the study describes overall, beyond this receptor: GvH clones were detected in recipient bone marrow, and some appeared earlier in ileal mucosa or blood, consistent with an intestinal mucosal origin. In the allografts of patients with donor T cell macrochimerism, GvH to HvG T cell clonal ratios were high. Early after transplant, peak levels of circulating GvH clones were found to be associated with declines in HvG clones. Conclusions were limited by the relatively low number and heterogeneity of intestinal transplant patients.

Library preparation used the immunoSEQ multiplex PCR assay. For most patients, genomic DNA was isolated with the Qiagen DNeasy Blood and Tissue Kit and shipped frozen to Adaptive Biotechnologies for TCR sequencing. High-throughput TCR-beta CDR3 sequencing of genomic DNA from most patients was performed by Adaptive Biotechnologies. As for the original processing: Adaptive's ImmunoSEQ software was the source of the TCR sequencing data for about 18 patients, while a few other patients were processed with MiXCR and VDJtools. To correct CD4 versus CD8 sorting errors, sequences present in both subsets at a frequency ratio below 5:1 were removed. CDR3 nucleotide sequences shared by donor and recipient were removed because the origin of these sequences could not be assigned. Alloreactive clones required at least 2-fold expansion over unstimulated cells and minimum CFSE-low frequency of 0.002% (template counts) or 0.001% (read counts). Clones were considered mappable if detected in sequenced pre-transplant spleen, lymph node, or MLR CFSE-low populations of the donor or recipient. The cumulative frequency of alloreactive clones was calculated as a percentage of all sequences, weighted by copy number. In TCRdb, the immuneACCESS table is reduced to in-frame sequences with V and J assigned. These tables do not hold every clone; where another copy was compared, an unresolved V gene accounts for under half, and the others remain unexplained. V and J calls and clone size come straight from that table; D and trimming were deduced from the DNA. Present in this sample are approximately 130,000 clones, roughly 92% of which were seen just once. Over 0.15% of the sample is in the top ten clones.

The receptor was derived from a human donor who received an intestinal transplant. This specimen consisted of unstimulated CD4+ T cells sorted from spleen or lymph node cells, obtained before intestinal transplant. This receptor chain uses TRBV18 and TRBJ2-5, with TRBD1 identical over 7 junction bases. This receptor carries the CDR3 CASSDRVVGETQYF. The DNA reads as follows: TGTGCCAGCTCCGACAGGGTCGTCGGGGAGACCCAGTACTTC.